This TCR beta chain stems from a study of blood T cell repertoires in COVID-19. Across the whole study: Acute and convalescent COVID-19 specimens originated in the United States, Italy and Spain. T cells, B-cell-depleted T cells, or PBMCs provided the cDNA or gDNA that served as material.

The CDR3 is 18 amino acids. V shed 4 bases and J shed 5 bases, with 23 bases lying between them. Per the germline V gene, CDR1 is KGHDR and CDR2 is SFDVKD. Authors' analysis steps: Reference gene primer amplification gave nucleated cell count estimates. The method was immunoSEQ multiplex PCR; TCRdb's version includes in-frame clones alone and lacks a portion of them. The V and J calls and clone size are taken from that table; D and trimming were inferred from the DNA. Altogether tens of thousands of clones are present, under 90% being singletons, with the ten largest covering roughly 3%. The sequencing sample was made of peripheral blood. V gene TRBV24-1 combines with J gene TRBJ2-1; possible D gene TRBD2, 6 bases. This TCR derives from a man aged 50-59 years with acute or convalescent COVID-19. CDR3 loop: CATSDFTRGGKGHNEQFF. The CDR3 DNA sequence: TGTGCCACCAGTGACTTTACGCGGGGCGGGAAGGGGCACAATGAGCAGTTCTTC.